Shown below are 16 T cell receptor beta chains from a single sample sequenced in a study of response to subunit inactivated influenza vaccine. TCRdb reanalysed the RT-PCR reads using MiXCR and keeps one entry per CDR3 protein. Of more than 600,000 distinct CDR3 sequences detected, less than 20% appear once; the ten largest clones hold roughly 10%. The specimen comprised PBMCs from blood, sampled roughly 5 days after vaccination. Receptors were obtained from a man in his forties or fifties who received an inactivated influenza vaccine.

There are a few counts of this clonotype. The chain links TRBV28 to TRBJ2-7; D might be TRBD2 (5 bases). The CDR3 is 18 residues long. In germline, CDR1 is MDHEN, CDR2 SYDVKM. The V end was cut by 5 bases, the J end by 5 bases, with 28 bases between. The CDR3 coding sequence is TGTGCCAGCAGTCTCAATTCGCGGGTGTGGACTGTTGTCGACGAGCAGTACTTC. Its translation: CASSLNSRVWTVVDEQYF.

The DNA of the CDR3 is TGTGCCAGCAGTTTGCAGGGCGTTGGTTCACCCCTCCACTTT. Encoded protein: CASSLQGVGSPLHF. The V gene is TRBV12-3 or TRBV12-4, the J gene TRBJ1-6; a possible D gene is TRBD1 (5 bases). This CDR3 region has 14 residues. Trimming pared 3 bases from V and 9 bases from J, leaving 12 bases between.

The DNA for the CDR3 is TGCGCCACCGCTCGGGGAGATGAGCAGTTCTTC. Translated, it gives CATARGDEQFF. This chain connects TRBV10-2 to TRBJ2-1; a possible D gene is TRBD2 (5 bases). CDR3 length: 11 amino acids. Trimming took 10 bases from V and 8 from J, leaving 12 bases between them. The germline gives CDR1 WSHSY, CDR2 SAAADI.

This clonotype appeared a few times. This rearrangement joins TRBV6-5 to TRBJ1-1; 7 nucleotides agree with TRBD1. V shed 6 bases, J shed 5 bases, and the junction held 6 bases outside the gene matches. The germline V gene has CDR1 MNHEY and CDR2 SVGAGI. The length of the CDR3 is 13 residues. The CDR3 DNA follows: TGTGCCAGCAGCTACGGACAGGCAACTGAAGCTTTCTTT. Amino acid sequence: CASSYGQATEAFF.

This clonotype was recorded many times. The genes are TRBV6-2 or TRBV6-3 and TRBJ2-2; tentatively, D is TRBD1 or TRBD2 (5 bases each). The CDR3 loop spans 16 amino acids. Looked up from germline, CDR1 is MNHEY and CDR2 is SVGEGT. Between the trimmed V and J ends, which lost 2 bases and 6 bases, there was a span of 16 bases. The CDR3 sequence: CASSYPGRRWSGELFF. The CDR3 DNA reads TGTGCCAGCAGTTACCCGGGACGGAGGTGGTCCGGGGAGCTGTTTTTT.

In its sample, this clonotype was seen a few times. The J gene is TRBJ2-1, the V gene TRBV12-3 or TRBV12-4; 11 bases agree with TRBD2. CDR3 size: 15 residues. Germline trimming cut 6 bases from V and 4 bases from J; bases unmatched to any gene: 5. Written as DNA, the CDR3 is TGTGCCAGCAGGCTGACTAGCGGGATGTACAATGAGCAGTTCTTC. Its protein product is CASRLTSGMYNEQFF.

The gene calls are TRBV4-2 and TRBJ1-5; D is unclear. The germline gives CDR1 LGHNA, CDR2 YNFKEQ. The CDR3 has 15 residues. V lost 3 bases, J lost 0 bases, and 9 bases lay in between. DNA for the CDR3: TGTGCCAGCAGCCAGTACAGTTATAGCAATCAGCCCCAGCATTTT. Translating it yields CASSQYSYSNQPQHF.

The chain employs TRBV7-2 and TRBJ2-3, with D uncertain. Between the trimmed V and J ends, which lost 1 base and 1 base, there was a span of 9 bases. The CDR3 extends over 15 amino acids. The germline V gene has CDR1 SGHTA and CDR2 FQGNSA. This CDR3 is CASSLDLIGTDTQYF. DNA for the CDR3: TGTGCCAGCAGCTTAGACCTGATTGGCACAGATACGCAGTATTTT.

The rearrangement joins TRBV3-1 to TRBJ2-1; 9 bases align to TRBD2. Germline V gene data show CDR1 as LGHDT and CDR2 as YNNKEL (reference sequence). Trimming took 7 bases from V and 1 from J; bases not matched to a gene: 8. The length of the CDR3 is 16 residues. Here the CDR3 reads CASNTDSGSSYNEQFF. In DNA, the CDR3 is TGTGCCAGCAACACGGATAGCGGGAGTTCCTACAATGAGCAGTTCTTC.

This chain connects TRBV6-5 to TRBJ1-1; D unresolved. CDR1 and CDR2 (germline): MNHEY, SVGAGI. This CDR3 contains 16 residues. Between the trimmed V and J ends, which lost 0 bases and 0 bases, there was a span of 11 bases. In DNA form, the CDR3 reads TGTGCCAGCAGTTACTCGACCGTTGGTATGAACACTGAAGCTTTCTTT. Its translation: CASSYSTVGMNTEAFF.

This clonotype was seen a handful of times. The DNA of the CDR3 is TGTGCCAGCAGCCCAGATGGGTGGAAGGGCTCTGGAAACACCATATATTTT. Protein: CASSPDGWKGSGNTIYF. The rearrangement joins TRBV11-2 to TRBJ1-3; D is unresolved. This CDR3 region has 17 residues. Germline V lookup: CDR1 SGHAT, CDR2 FQNNGV. The ends were cut back, 5 bases at V and 0 bases at J, with 17 bases in the middle.

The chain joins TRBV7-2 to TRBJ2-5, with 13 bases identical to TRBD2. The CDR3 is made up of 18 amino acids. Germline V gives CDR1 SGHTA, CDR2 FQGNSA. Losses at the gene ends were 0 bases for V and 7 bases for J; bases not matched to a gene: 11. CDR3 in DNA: TGTGCCAGCAGCTTAGCCTGGACTAGCGGGGGTCCCCTTTCGACCCAGTACTTC. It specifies CASSLAWTSGGPLSTQYF.

The CDR3 coding sequence is TGTGCCAGCAGCTTCTCGCAAGGGGTCAACGAGCAGTACTTC. As protein: CASSFSQGVNEQYF. The genes are TRBV7-9 and TRBJ2-7, with a possible D match to TRBD1 (5 bases). The V gene's germline CDR1 is SEHNR and CDR2 FQNEAQ (reference sequence). CDR3 length: 14 residues. V was trimmed by 3 bases and J by 5 bases, leaving 14 bases between them.

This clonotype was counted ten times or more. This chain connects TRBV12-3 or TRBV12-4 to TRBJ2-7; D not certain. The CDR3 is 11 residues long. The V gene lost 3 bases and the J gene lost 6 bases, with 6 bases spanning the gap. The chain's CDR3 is CASSLAFEQYF. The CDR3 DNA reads TGTGCCAGCAGTTTGGCCTTCGAGCAGTACTTC.

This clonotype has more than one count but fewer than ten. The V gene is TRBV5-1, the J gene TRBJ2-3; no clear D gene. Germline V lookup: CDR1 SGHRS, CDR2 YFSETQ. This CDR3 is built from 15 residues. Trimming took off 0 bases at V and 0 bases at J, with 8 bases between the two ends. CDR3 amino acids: CASSLERKSTDTQYF. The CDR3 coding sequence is TGCGCCAGCAGCTTGGAACGGAAAAGCACAGATACGCAGTATTTT. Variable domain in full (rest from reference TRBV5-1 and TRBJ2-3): KAGVTQTPRYLIKTRGQQVTLSCSPISGHRSVSWYQQTPGQGLQFLFEYFSETQRNKGNFPGRFSGRQFSNSRSEMNVSTLELGDSALYLCASSLERKSTDTQYFGPGTRLTVL.

The CDR3 loop is CASRPSSGGPSYNEQFF. The CDR3 DNA sequence: TGTGCCAGCAGGCCTTCTAGCGGGGGGCCGTCCTACAATGAGCAGTTCTTC. The chain is built from TRBV6-1 and TRBJ2-1; TRBD2 matches 11 bases. This CDR3 has 17 residues. The germline gives CDR1 MNHNS, CDR2 SASEGT. V was clipped by 6 bases and J by 1 base; unmatched bases: 8.